Below, 26 T cell receptor beta chains from the same sample are listed, as sequenced in a study of T-cell memory formation after mild COVID-19. TCRdb used MiXCR to reprocess the 5' RACE reads, holding one entry per CDR3 protein. The data show some 300,000 distinct CDR3 sequences, around 20% seen once. The sequenced material came from PBMCs or a T cell subset sorted from them (not recorded which). Receptor source: a man in his late teens or twenties who had mild COVID-19 (a few samples of this study predate the infection). Cell type and time point are not known.

A few counts support this clonotype. This chain uses TRBV7-2 with TRBJ2-1, with 9 nucleotides matching TRBD2. The germline CDR1 and CDR2 sequences are SGHTA and FQGNSA. The length of the CDR3 is 15 residues. The junction had 7 bases not matched to a gene; V was cut back by 4 bases and J by 6 bases. CDR3 protein: CASSWRGGQSNEQFF. The CDR3 nucleotides are TGTGCCAGCAGCTGGCGGGGGGGCCAAAGCAATGAGCAGTTCTTC.

The chain has TRBV5-1 and TRBJ1-1; maybe TRBD1 (5 bases). This CDR3 spans 14 amino acids. Germline values: CDR1 SGHRS, CDR2 YFSETQ. Trimming removed 2 bases at V and 0 bases at J, with 8 bases between. The CDR3 DNA follows: TGCGCCAGCAGCTTACAGGTTGTGAACACTGAAGCTTTCTTT. Its protein product is CASSLQVVNTEAFF.

This clonotype was seen ten or more times. This sequence joins TRBV5-1 and TRBJ2-3, with 12 bases aligning to TRBD2. CDR1 is SGHRS, CDR2 YFSETQ, per germline. Trimming cost V 0 bases and J 4 bases; bases outside gene matches: 15. The CDR3 runs to 20 residues. CDR3 nucleotide sequence: TGCGCCAGCAGCTTGGACCCGCGGGCTAGCGGGGGGGCCGTAGCAGATACGCAGTATTTT. It translates to CASSLDPRASGGAVADTQYF.

The rearrangement joins TRBV28 to TRBJ2-1, with TRBD2 identical over 7 bases. This CDR3 region has 15 residues. Germline CDR1 is MDHEN and CDR2 is SYDVKM. Losses at the gene ends were 7 bases for V and 6 bases for J; bases not matched to a gene: 12. CDR3 in DNA: TGTGCCAGCACCCATGGGGGGGGAGCCAGCAATGAGCAGTTCTTC. It encodes CASTHGGGASNEQFF.

This clonotype came up a few times. V and J are TRBV28 and TRBJ2-7; possible D gene TRBD1, 6 bases. Per germline, CDR1 MDHEN and CDR2 SYDVKM. Deletions cut 4 bases from V and 0 bases from J, with 16 bases between. CDR3 length equals 16 residues. The CDR3 region has the DNA TGTGCCAGCAGTTCCGTGACAGGCGGTGCCTCCTACGAGCAGTACGTC. Translation gives CASSSVTGGASYEQYV.

The chain uses TRBV7-2 and TRBJ1-3, with D possibly TRBD1 on 5 matching bases. V gave up 1 base and J gave up 0 bases, with 10 bases separating them. The CDR3 contains 16 residues. Per the germline V gene, CDR1 is SGHTA and CDR2 is FQGNSA. The CDR3 loop reads CASSLEGMSSGNTIYF. The CDR3 DNA follows: TGTGCCAGCAGCTTAGAGGGGATGAGCTCTGGAAACACCATATATTTT.

This clonotype has a handful of counts. V is TRBV5-5 and J is TRBJ2-2, with a tentative D call TRBD1 (6 bases). This CDR3 comprises 15 residues. From germline, CDR1 is SGHKS and CDR2 YYEKEE (reference sequence). V was pared by 7 bases and J by 3 bases, with 16 bases between. The chain's CDR3 is CASRSRQAYTGELFF. For the CDR3, the DNA is TGTGCCAGCCGCTCCAGACAGGCGTACACCGGGGAGCTGTTTTTT.

The rearrangement joins TRBV5-1 to TRBJ1-2; 8 bases match TRBD1. Unmatched junction bases numbered 15, after V lost 4 bases and J lost 7 bases. Per germline, CDR1 SGHRS and CDR2 YFSETQ. The CDR3 is 16 amino acids. CDR3 residues: CASSSAGQVVSGGYTF. Written as DNA, the CDR3 is TGCGCCAGCAGCAGCGCGGGACAGGTGGTTAGCGGTGGCTACACCTTC. Based on the CDR3 plus reference TRBV5-1 and TRBJ1-2, the full variable domain is KAGVTQTPRYLIKTRGQQVTLSCSPISGHRSVSWYQQTPGQGLQFLFEYFSETQRNKGNFPGRFSGRQFSNSRSEMNVSTLELGDSALYLCASSSAGQVVSGGYTFGSGTRLTVV.

The chain's CDR3 is CASSQTARHEQYF. The CDR3 nucleotides read TGTGCCAGTAGTCAGACAGCTCGCCACGAGCAGTACTTC. The chain employs TRBV19 and TRBJ2-7, with D tentatively TRBD1 (5 bases). V gave up 5 bases and J gave up 5 bases, with 13 bases separating them. CDR1 is LNHDA and CDR2 is SQIVND in the germline V gene (reference sequence). The CDR3 covers 13 residues.

This clonotype was picked up a small number of times. The rearrangement joins TRBV6-6 to TRBJ2-6; D is perhaps TRBD1 (5 bases). The CDR3 totals 16 residues. The germline V gene encodes CDR1 MNHNY and CDR2 SVGAGI (reference sequence). Trimming cost V 6 bases and J 2 bases, with 14 bases left between them. The CDR3 nucleotides read TGTGCCAGCAGAGACAGCAGGTACACTGGGGCCAACGTCCTGACTTTC. It is translated as CASRDSRYTGANVLTF.

This clonotype was counted between two and nine times. The CDR3 is CASTSLIDAIDRIGYTF. The CDR3 DNA sequence: TGTGCCAGTACTTCCCTTATCGACGCGATAGATAGAATTGGCTACACCTTC. The rearrangement links TRBV19 to TRBJ1-2; no definite D call. This CDR3 comprises 17 residues. The V end was cut by 7 bases, the J end by 7 bases, with 28 bases between. Looked up from germline, CDR1 is LNHDA and CDR2 is SQIVND (reference sequence). Full variable domain (missing parts from reference TRBV19 and TRBJ1-2): DGGITQSPKYLFRKEGQNVTLSCEQNLNHDAMYWYRQDPGQGLRLIYYSQIVNDFQKGDIAEGYSVSREKKESFPLTVTSAQKNPTAFYLCASTSLIDAIDRIGYTFGSGTRLTVV.

This clonotype has a count of ten or more. The chain joins TRBV11-1 to TRBJ2-2; 11 bases line up with TRBD1. The germline V gene has CDR1 SGHAT and CDR2 FQDESV (reference sequence). The V and J ends lost 5 bases and 4 bases, in that order; junction bases with no gene match: 6. The CDR3 has 16 residues. CDR3 protein: CASSPGQGASTGELFF. The CDR3 coding sequence is TGTGCCAGCAGCCCTGGACAGGGGGCTAGCACCGGGGAGCTGTTTTTT.

The genes are TRBV2 and TRBJ2-1; D might be TRBD1 (6 bases). The germline CDR1 and CDR2 sequences are SNHLY and FYNNEI. The CDR3 consists of 11 residues. V dropped 8 bases and J dropped 6 bases, with 8 bases sitting between them. The chain's CDR3 is CASPGVNEQFF. The CDR3 DNA sequence: TGTGCCAGCCCAGGGGTCAATGAGCAGTTCTTC.

This clonotype was recorded at least ten times. This chain uses TRBV11-2 with TRBJ2-5, with D unclear. The CDR3 is made up of 16 amino acids. In germline, CDR1 is SGHAT, CDR2 FQNNGV. Trimming cost V 1 base and J 5 bases, with 17 bases left between them. The chain's CDR3 is CASSLAPQWLGETQYF. In nucleotides, the CDR3 is TGTGCCAGCAGCTTAGCCCCCCAGTGGTTAGGGGAGACCCAGTACTTC. The complete variable domain, with remaining parts taken from reference TRBV11-2 and TRBJ2-5, reads EAGVAQSPRYKIIEKRQSVAFWCNPISGHATLYWYQQILGQGPKLLIQFQNNGVVDDSQLPKDRFSAERLKGVDSTLKIQPAKLEDSAVYLCASSLAPQWLGETQYFGPGTRLLVL.

This clonotype appeared many times. The CDR3 here is CASSLGTSVLPEQFF. The CDR3 DNA reads TGCGCCAGCAGCTTGGGGACTAGCGTGCTCCCTGAGCAGTTCTTC. The chain joins TRBV5-1 to TRBJ2-1; 9 positions match TRBD2. J lost 9 bases, V lost 0 bases, and 7 bases had no gene match. The germline gives CDR1 SGHRS, CDR2 YFSETQ. This CDR3 is built from 15 residues.

The chain has TRBV5-1 and TRBJ1-2, with a tentative D call TRBD1 (6 bases). Trimming stripped 0 bases from V and 4 bases from J, with 16 bases between. Germline V CDR1 and CDR2: SGHRS, YFSETQ. There are 16 residues in the CDR3. The CDR3 nucleotides read TGCGCCAGCAGCTTGGGTGTTGCGGGACAAAGCTATGGCTACACCTTC. Translation: CASSLGVAGQSYGYTF.

V is TRBV7-3 and J is TRBJ2-4; possibly TRBD2 for D (5 bases). The CDR3 sequence is 13 residues long. V was cut by 2 bases and J by 5 bases, with 7 bases left in between. Germline CDR1 and CDR2: SGHTA and FQGTGA. The CDR3: CASSLRRENIQYF. In DNA, the CDR3 is TGTGCCAGCAGCTTACGGCGGGAAAACATTCAGTACTTC.

The chain joins TRBV6-5 to TRBJ1-5; D might be TRBD1 (5 bases). Looked up from germline, CDR1 is MNHEY and CDR2 is SVGAGI. Trimming shortened V by 5 bases and J by 0 bases, and 11 bases separated the two germline ends. This CDR3 region has 15 residues. CDR3 protein: CASSPGLYSNQPQHF. CDR3 bases: TGTGCCAGCAGTCCGGGACTCTATAGCAATCAGCCCCAGCATTTT.

The table lists this clonotype with a few counts. The chain links TRBV29-1 to TRBJ2-3; D is tentatively TRBD1 or TRBD2 (5 bases each). The CDR3 consists of 15 residues. Germline V CDR1 and CDR2: SQVTM, ANQGSEA. V was pared by 7 bases and J by 2 bases, with 19 bases between. CDR3 DNA: TGCAGCGGTGATGTTGGGGGTCAGCACACAGATACGCAGTATTTT. It translates to CSGDVGGQHTDTQYF.

The J gene is TRBJ1-3, the V gene TRBV30; D gene uncertain. Germline values: CDR1 GTSNPN, CDR2 SVGIG (reference sequence). V was clipped by 0 bases and J by 7 bases, with 7 bases between them. CDR3 length equals 12 residues. CDR3 coding DNA: TGTGCCTGGAGTGTAACCGACAACACCATATATTTT. As protein: CAWSVTDNTIYF.

This clonotype was counted between two and nine times. The rearrangement uses TRBV7-3 and TRBJ1-1; D not certain. V lost 7 bases and J 0 bases, leaving 9 bases between the germline ends. The CDR3 contains 13 residues. Germline CDR1 reads SGHTA; CDR2 reads FQGTGA. The CDR3 reads CASKSRMNTEAFF. CDR3 bases: TGTGCCAGCAAAAGCAGGATGAACACTGAAGCTTTCTTT.

This clonotype was counted between two and nine times. The V gene is TRBV12-3 or TRBV12-4, the J gene TRBJ1-5; no clear D. This CDR3 is 15 amino acids long. The V end lost 5 bases, the J end lost 1 base, and 12 bases lay between the germline ends. DNA for the CDR3: TGTGCCAGCAGTCGTGATGGGCGGAGCAATCAGCCCCAGCATTTT. This codes for CASSRDGRSNQPQHF.

The chain couples TRBV18 to TRBJ1-4, with no clear D. Germline lookup yields CDR1 KGHSH and CDR2 LQKENI. The CDR3 has 13 residues. Deletions cut 6 bases from V and 6 bases from J, with 11 bases between. CDR3 in amino acids: CASSLSAHEKLFF. Here the CDR3 DNA reads TGTGCCAGCTCTCTCTCCGCCCATGAAAAACTGTTTTTT.

The chain has TRBV4-1 and TRBJ1-6; 8 bases are a match to TRBD1. The CDR3 is made up of 15 amino acids. V shed 3 bases, J shed 10 bases, and the junction held 8 bases outside the gene matches. Germline V gives CDR1 MGHRA, CDR2 YSYEKL. The CDR3 sequence: CASSQQGTGGSPLHF. The DNA of the CDR3 is TGCGCCAGCAGCCAGCAAGGAACAGGGGGATCACCCCTCCACTTT.

In this sample, this clonotype turned up many times. The chain employs TRBV10-1 and TRBJ2-3, with D unclear. Trimming removed 0 bases from V and 2 bases from J, with 6 bases in between. Per germline, CDR1 WNHNN and CDR2 SYGVQD (reference sequence). The CDR3 spans 14 residues. The CDR3 reads CASSESRNTDTQYF. The CDR3 nucleotides are TGCGCCAGCAGTGAGTCGCGGAACACAGATACGCAGTATTTT.

The chain has TRBV3-1 and TRBJ2-5, with D possibly being TRBD1 (5 bases). Trimming shortened V by 4 bases and J by 2 bases, and 14 bases separated the two germline ends. The CDR3 sequence is 15 residues long. Germline V gene data show CDR1 as LGHDT and CDR2 as YNNKEL (reference sequence). CDR3 residues: CASSLQGAGQETQYF. In DNA form, the CDR3 reads TGTGCCAGCAGCCTCCAGGGCGCCGGGCAAGAGACCCAGTACTTC.